The rows below give T cell receptor beta chains drawn from one sample of a study of blood T cells in healthy people across ages. TCRdb reprocessed the 5' RACE reads with MiXCR, giving one entry per CDR3 protein. The table records about 930,000 distinct CDR3 sequences, under 35% of them present only once. This sample also appeared in a second study, on T cells of mothers and their children.

The source material was blood. These receptors were taken from a woman between 35 and 50 years old in good health. The CDR3 runs from the conserved cysteine through the conserved F or W. D genes are given only for firm matches. Size tells how often a clone was seen (once, few, many) or the class of an expanded clone, and some rows leave it out.

d_call	v_call	clone_size	j_call	cdr3_aa	cdr3_nt
TRBD1	TRBV5-1	NA	TRBJ2-3	CASTFRPGTGADTRYF	TGCGCCAGCACCTTTCGCCCAGGGACAGGGGCAGATACGCGGTATTTT
NA	TRBV7-2	many	TRBJ1-1	CASSPMLGNQAFF	TGTGCCAGCAGCCCTATGTTGGGGAATCAAGCTTTCTTT
TRBD1	TRBV4-3	NA	TRBJ1-2	CASSQDQGTDRGNYGYTF	TGCGCCAGCAGCCAAGATCAGGGTACGGACAGGGGAAACTATGGCTACACCTTC
NA	TRBV5-1	many	TRBJ2-7	CASSYTTQGSYEQYF	TGCGCCAGCAGCTATACCACTCAGGGATCCTACGAGCAGTACTTC
TRBD1	TRBV7-2	few	TRBJ2-1	CASTLDRGRQNEQFF	TGTGCCAGCACCCTGGACAGGGGGCGACAAAATGAGCAGTTCTTC
TRBD2	TRBV28	few	TRBJ2-5	CASSFATRVAGGQETQYF	TGTGCCAGCAGTTTTGCCACTAGGGTGGCGGGGGGGCAAGAGACCCAGTACTTC
NA	TRBV27	NA	TRBJ1-2	CASSPDSTGYGYTF	TGTGCCAGCAGTCCGGACTCGACAGGCTATGGCTACACCTTC
TRBD2	TRBV7-3	NA	TRBJ2-7	CASSLRAGGHNEQYF	TGTGCCAGCAGCTTAAGAGCGGGGGGTCACAATGAGCAGTACTTC
NA	TRBV20-1	many	TRBJ2-5	CSARVIRPGVQETQYF	TGCAGTGCTAGAGTTATCCGCCCGGGGGTCCAAGAGACCCAGTACTTC
NA	TRBV12-3/TRBV12-4	many	TRBJ2-7	CASNRGRSVYEQYF	TGTGCCAGCAATAGAGGGCGGTCGGTCTACGAGCAGTACTTC
NA	TRBV7-9	many	TRBJ2-7	CASRPYRRAGTYEQYF	TGTGCCAGCAGACCCTACCGCCGGGCGGGGACCTACGAGCAGTACTTC
NA	TRBV21-1	many	TRBJ2-7	CASSGRDTQVTYEQYF	TGTGCCAGCAGCGGTCGGGACACTCAGGTTACCTACGAGCAGTACTTC
NA	TRBV5-1	NA	TRBJ1-1	CASSFEGWNTEAFF	TGCGCCAGCAGCTTCGAGGGATGGAACACTGAAGCTTTCTTT
NA	TRBV5-6	few	TRBJ2-3	CASSSDPSSDTQYF	TGTGCCAGCAGCTCGGACCCGTCCTCGGATACGCAGTATTTT
TRBD2	TRBV20-1	many	TRBJ2-7	CSARGLAGGSSSYEQYF	TGCAGTGCAAGGGGGCTAGCGGGGGGTTCGAGCTCCTACGAGCAGTACTTC
NA	TRBV7-3	many	TRBJ2-3	CASSRGSRGFITDTQYF	TGTGCCAGCAGCCGTGGAAGCAGGGGTTTTATCACAGATACGCAGTATTTT
NA	TRBV3-1	NA	TRBJ1-1	CASSPQQGEVHAFF	TGTGCCAGCAGCCCACAACAGGGAGAAGTGCACGCTTTCTTT
TRBD2	TRBV7-3	NA	TRBJ2-7	CASSLGLAGVNEQYF	TGTGCCAGCAGCTTAGGGTTAGCGGGAGTGAATGAGCAGTACTTC
TRBD1	TRBV2	NA	TRBJ1-6	CASSSGQGAVSPLHF	TGTGCCAGCAGTTCGGGACAGGGGGCGGTTTCACCCCTCCACTTT
NA	TRBV12-3/TRBV12-4	NA	TRBJ2-6	CASSFPNSGANILTF	TGTGCCAGCAGTTTTCCGAACTCTGGGGCCAACATCCTGACTTTC
TRBD2	TRBV7-2	NA	TRBJ2-5	CASSFSSGGSRQETQYF	TGTGCCAGCAGCTTCTCTAGCGGGGGGTCAAGGCAAGAGACCCAGTACTTC
NA	TRBV5-1	many	TRBJ2-7	CASSSSGVFYEQYF	TGCGCCAGCAGCTCCAGTGGGGTCTTCTACGAGCAGTACTTC
NA	TRBV30	NA	TRBJ1-5	CAWSGGLNQPQHF	TGTGCCTGGAGTGGAGGGCTCAATCAGCCCCAGCATTTT
TRBD1	TRBV28	NA	TRBJ1-2	CASSLGQGVLGYTF	TGTGCCAGCAGTTTAGGACAGGGGGTTCTCGGCTACACCTTC
NA	TRBV6-5	NA	TRBJ1-2	CASSYSGGIDGYTF	TGTGCCAGCAGTTACTCGGGAGGGATCGATGGCTACACCTTC
TRBD1	TRBV28	NA	TRBJ2-7	CASSLGTDCEQYF	TGTGCCAGCAGTTTGGGGACAGACTGCGAGCAGTACTTC
NA	TRBV3-1	many	TRBJ2-5	CASSLRGVRETQYF	TGTGCCAGCAGCCTCCGCGGGGTAAGGGAGACCCAGTACTTC
NA	TRBV20-1	NA	TRBJ1-5	CSARDQDAHQPQHF	TGCAGTGCTAGAGATCAAGACGCCCATCAGCCCCAGCATTTT
TRBD2	TRBV3-1	few	TRBJ2-6	CASSQLGGSGANVLTF	TGTGCCAGCAGCCAATTGGGGGGGTCGGGGGCCAACGTCCTGACTTTC
TRBD1	TRBV5-1	few	TRBJ2-3	CASASDRARTDTQYF	TGCGCCAGCGCCTCGGACAGGGCTCGCACAGATACGCAGTATTTT
TRBD1	TRBV28	NA	TRBJ1-2	CASSSPPWTGGYTF	TGTGCCAGCAGTTCCCCGCCCTGGACAGGGGGCTACACCTTC
NA	TRBV11-1	NA	TRBJ2-7	CASSLSSREQYF	TGTGCCAGCAGCTTAAGTTCCAGGGAGCAGTACTTC
NA	TRBV7-2	NA	TRBJ2-7	CASSLRGPADEQYF	TGTGCCAGCAGCTTACGGGGGCCGGCTGACGAGCAGTACTTC
NA	TRBV7-3	few	TRBJ2-6	CASSAQVGANVLTF	TGTGCCAGCAGCGCCCAGGTAGGGGCCAACGTCCTGACTTTC
TRBD1	TRBV27	NA	TRBJ1-1	CASSLWGGGSEAFF	TGTGCCAGCAGTTTATGGGGAGGGGGCAGTGAAGCTTTCTTT
NA	TRBV20-1	few	TRBJ1-1	CSASSYTEAFF	TGCAGTGCTAGTTCCTACACTGAAGCTTTCTTT
TRBD1	TRBV5-1	NA	TRBJ2-7	CASSLDRGSDEQYF	TGCGCCAGCAGCTTGGACAGGGGGAGCGACGAGCAGTACTTC
NA	TRBV5-1	many	TRBJ1-2	CASSLSEGLDGYTF	TGCGCCAGCAGCTTGTCTGAGGGTCTGGATGGCTACACCTTC
TRBD1	TRBV4-1	NA	TRBJ2-7	CASSQEDRGSYEQYF	TGCGCCAGCAGCCAAGAGGACAGGGGCTCCTACGAGCAGTACTTC